The T cell receptor beta chain under discussion was sequenced for a study of T cells in tuberculosis. CDR1 is SGHAT, CDR2 FQNNGV, per germline. The length of the CDR3 is 14 residues. V dropped 2 bases and J dropped 0 bases, with 5 bases sitting between them. Study findings and constraints: Active tuberculosis TCR-alpha repertoires lay closer to GMM-specific TCRs than IGRA-negative controls, suggesting clonal expansion.

As regards this clone: Antigen: not known.

Only in-frame clones appear in the TCRdb table, and some are missing; sequencing was by immunoSEQ multiplex PCR. The sample contains approximately 29,000 clones, almost 90% of which appear only once. The sample taken for sequencing was PBMCs. This sequence was found in a donor aged 10 to 29 with latent tuberculosis or without tuberculosis infection. The V call is TRBV11-2, the J call TRBJ1-3; no firm D call. The CDR3 DNA reads TGTGCCAGCAGCTTATACAGCTCTGGAAACACCATATATTTT. This sequence encodes CASSLYSSGNTIYF.